This T cell receptor (beta chain) was recorded in a study of cytomegalovirus exposure and HLA in healthy donors listed by TCRdb under 2017. With respect to the entire study: According to a later analysis, the 120 or so validation repertoires were produced on the same platform as the roughly 720 repertoires of the first cohort. The study aimed to test whether signatures of past pathogen exposure could be identified by cataloging public T cell receptors. In addition to the first cohort of around 670 subjects, a separate validation cohort of 120 different subjects was used. High-throughput TCR immunosequencing, statistical association of individual TCRs with disease status, and machine learning were combined to predict cytomegalovirus infection status. Results the study describes overall, beyond this receptor: Three of the identified cytomegalovirus-associated TCR beta chains were confirmed in vitro to be specific for cytomegalovirus antigens. The study gave a list of around 170 TCR beta chains associated with cytomegalovirus. The classifier was reported to diagnose cytomegalovirus status with high specificity and sensitivity in both the original and validation cohorts. The authors suggested that the approach could potentially be generalized to other disease states and immunological phenotypes. A later analysis lacked HLA typing for the validation cohort, so it scored co-occurrence in that cohort across all 110 or so repertoires. Most TCR sequences were observed very rarely across donors, whereas some public TCRs were present in many individuals. Subsequent analysis determined that TCRs grouped into clusters in the first cohort also showed a tendency toward co-occurrence across the 120 or so validation repertoires, and approximately 93% of cluster scores exceeded 0.

The donors were included in the validation cohort of 130 or so subjects, a group kept apart from the approximately 650-subject first cohort. To note about this clone: Its antigen is currently not known. There are no base qualities to consult, and no much larger clone falls within one base.

The library relied on the immunoSEQ multiplex PCR assay. Per the original workflow: To diagnose cytomegalovirus status from the catalog of TCR beta chain sequences, a statistical classification framework was built. TCRdb obtained this table from immuneACCESS and retained in-frame rearrangements with V and J assigned. These tables miss some clones; where compared with another copy, unresolved V genes account for less than half of the shortfall, and the remainder is unexplained. V and J calls and clone size come straight from that table; D and trimming were deduced from the DNA. The sample data list about 140,000 clones, and approximately 87% of these were observed just once. The ten largest clones capture about 2.8% of the sample. The sequencing sample was made of PBMCs. The TCR was taken from a man aged 18 to 29 in good health and CMV-seronegative.

For the CDR3, the sequence is CASSPLGADNTGELFF. The nucleotides read TGTGCCAGCTCACCACTTGGGGCAGACAACACCGGGGAGCTGTTTTTT. The chain is assembled from TRBV18 and TRBJ2-2; TRBD1 is perhaps the D gene, given 5 matching bases. V loses 1 base, J loses 2 bases, and the germline ends lie 11 bases apart. The CDR3 numbers 16 residues from cysteine through phenylalanine. The only DNA kept is the CDR3, 48 bases in frame from the first base. Reading the germline V gene gives CDR1 KGHSH and CDR2 LQKENI.